This is a list of T cell receptor beta chains from one sample in a study of human T cells and chemical hapten exposure. TCRdb redid the calling of the 5' RACE reads with MiXCR, one entry per CDR3 protein. The sample includes 65,000 to 90,000 distinct CDR3 sequences, more than 15% of them seen just once. These TCRs come from a female donor in good health. Each CDR3 is given with its conserved first and last residue. Fields, in order: clone size, V gene, D gene, J gene, CDR3 protein, CDR3 DNA. The D gene is left open where the match is weak. Rows may omit the clone size; those that give it use once, few, many or a size class.

abundance: NA; v_gene: TRBV7-2; d_gene: NA; j_gene: TRBJ1-5; CDR3aa: CASSLVRSTNQPQHF; CDR3nt: TGTGCCAGCAGCTTAGTGCGGTCAACAAATCAGCCCCAGCATTTT
abundance: NA; v_gene: TRBV12-3/TRBV12-4; d_gene: NA; j_gene: TRBJ2-5; CDR3aa: CASRAGSQETQYF; CDR3nt: TGTGCCAGCAGGGCAGGGTCACAAGAGACCCAGTACTTC
abundance: NA; v_gene: TRBV20-1; d_gene: TRBD2; j_gene: TRBJ2-1; CDR3aa: CSARVGSGRGEQFF; CDR3nt: TGCAGTGCTAGAGTGGGTAGCGGGAGAGGTGAGCAGTTCTTC
abundance: few; v_gene: TRBV7-8; d_gene: NA; j_gene: TRBJ2-7; CDR3aa: CASSFERGYEQYF; CDR3nt: TGTGCCAGCAGCTTCGAAAGGGGGTACGAGCAGTACTTC
abundance: NA; v_gene: TRBV27; d_gene: TRBD2; j_gene: TRBJ2-7; CDR3aa: CASSLRRGGAQEQYF; CDR3nt: TGTGCCAGCAGTTTGAGGCGGGGGGGTGCCCAGGAGCAGTACTTC
abundance: NA; v_gene: TRBV21-1; d_gene: NA; j_gene: TRBJ2-7; CDR3aa: CASSKERTSEYEQYF; CDR3nt: TGTGCCAGCAGCAAAGAGCGGACTAGCGAGTACGAGCAGTACTTC
abundance: few; v_gene: TRBV3-1; d_gene: TRBD2; j_gene: TRBJ2-5; CDR3aa: CASSQPREGRETQYF; CDR3nt: TGTGCCAGCAGCCAGCCGCGGGAGGGCCGAGAGACCCAGTACTTC
abundance: NA; v_gene: TRBV6-5; d_gene: NA; j_gene: TRBJ2-1; CDR3aa: CASSYETRSPYNEQFF; CDR3nt: TGTGCCAGCAGTTACGAGACTAGGAGCCCGTACAATGAGCAGTTCTTC
abundance: few; v_gene: TRBV6-5; d_gene: TRBD2; j_gene: TRBJ2-3; CDR3aa: CASSRTRSDTQYF; CDR3nt: TGTGCCAGCAGCCGGACTAGGTCAGATACGCAGTATTTT
abundance: many; v_gene: TRBV20-1; d_gene: NA; j_gene: TRBJ2-7; CDR3aa: CSVWGTRTYEQYF; CDR3nt: TGCAGTGTCTGGGGCACAAGGACCTACGAGCAGTACTTC
abundance: few; v_gene: TRBV20-1; d_gene: NA; j_gene: TRBJ2-3; CDR3aa: CSASPAGRGAIGVDTQYF; CDR3nt: TGCAGTGCTAGCCCTGCCGGTAGGGGGGCGATTGGAGTAGATACGCAGTATTTT
abundance: NA; v_gene: TRBV20-1; d_gene: TRBD1; j_gene: TRBJ2-5; CDR3aa: CSARNPGTGQETQYF; CDR3nt: TGCAGTGCTAGAAACCCCGGGACAGGACAAGAGACCCAGTACTTC
abundance: NA; v_gene: TRBV21-1; d_gene: NA; j_gene: TRBJ2-2; CDR3aa: CASSKPPDRVVGELFF; CDR3nt: TGTGCCAGCAGCAAACCTCCCGACAGGGTGGTCGGGGAGCTGTTTTTT
abundance: NA; v_gene: TRBV7-2; d_gene: NA; j_gene: TRBJ2-2; CDR3aa: CASSTRWASPNTGELFF; CDR3nt: TGTGCCAGCAGCACCCGGTGGGCGAGCCCCAACACCGGGGAGCTGTTTTTT
abundance: NA; v_gene: TRBV13; d_gene: NA; j_gene: TRBJ1-5; CDR3aa: CASSPYRVRPQHF; CDR3nt: TGTGCCAGCAGCCCCTATCGGGTCCGGCCCCAGCATTTT
abundance: once; v_gene: TRBV5-1; d_gene: NA; j_gene: TRBJ2-1; CDR3aa: CASSLDRADYNEQFF; CDR3nt: TGCGCCAGCAGCTTGGATAGAGCGGACTACAATGAGCAGTTCTTC
abundance: NA; v_gene: TRBV29-1; d_gene: NA; j_gene: TRBJ2-2; CDR3aa: CSVSDTGELFF; CDR3nt: TGCAGCGTTTCGGACACCGGGGAGCTGTTTTTT
abundance: NA; v_gene: TRBV27; d_gene: NA; j_gene: TRBJ2-2; CDR3aa: CASSLLQGSGELFF; CDR3nt: TGTGCCAGCAGTTTACTACAGGGATCCGGGGAGCTGTTTTTT
abundance: NA; v_gene: TRBV3-1; d_gene: NA; j_gene: TRBJ2-5; CDR3aa: CASSPYRETQYF; CDR3nt: TGTGCCAGCAGCCCCTACCGAGAGACCCAGTACTTC
abundance: few; v_gene: TRBV29-1; d_gene: NA; j_gene: TRBJ2-1; CDR3aa: CSAERGGDEQFF; CDR3nt: TGCAGCGCCGAACGCGGGGGCGATGAGCAGTTCTTC
abundance: NA; v_gene: TRBV19; d_gene: NA; j_gene: TRBJ1-2; CDR3aa: CASGVLRGPSFGGYTF; CDR3nt: TGTGCCAGCGGGGTGCTGCGTGGGCCAAGTTTCGGAGGCTACACCTTC
abundance: NA; v_gene: TRBV18; d_gene: NA; j_gene: TRBJ1-2; CDR3aa: CASSPYRDGPYGYTF; CDR3nt: TGTGCCAGCTCACCATATCGGGACGGACCCTATGGCTACACCTTC
abundance: NA; v_gene: TRBV11-2; d_gene: NA; j_gene: TRBJ1-5; CDR3aa: CASSPGQFNQPQHF; CDR3nt: TGTGCCAGCAGCCCCGGACAGTTCAATCAGCCCCAGCATTTT
abundance: many; v_gene: TRBV5-1; d_gene: NA; j_gene: TRBJ2-3; CDR3aa: CASSYVLGDTQYF; CDR3nt: TGCGCCAGCAGCTACGTCCTGGGGGATACGCAGTATTTT
abundance: NA; v_gene: TRBV7-8; d_gene: NA; j_gene: TRBJ2-3; CDR3aa: CASSSRGQLFNTDTQYF; CDR3nt: TGTGCCAGCAGCTCCCGGGGCCAACTATTCAACACAGATACGCAGTATTTT
abundance: NA; v_gene: TRBV7-2; d_gene: NA; j_gene: TRBJ2-7; CDR3aa: CASSLSGVQKEQYF; CDR3nt: TGTGCCAGCAGCTTATCAGGGGTTCAGAAAGAGCAGTACTTC
abundance: NA; v_gene: TRBV30; d_gene: NA; j_gene: TRBJ1-2; CDR3aa: CAWRPGTLFTYGYTF; CDR3nt: TGTGCCTGGAGGCCGGGGACCTTGTTTACCTATGGCTACACCTTC
abundance: many; v_gene: TRBV7-8; d_gene: NA; j_gene: TRBJ1-6; CDR3aa: CASSLGGNYNSPLHF; CDR3nt: TGTGCCAGCAGCTTAGGTGGCAACTATAATTCACCCCTCCACTTT
abundance: NA; v_gene: TRBV23-1; d_gene: TRBD2; j_gene: TRBJ2-3; CDR3aa: CASSQSSRAGRLAWLDTQYF; CDR3nt: TGCGCCAGCAGTCAATCTTCCCGGGCAGGGCGACTAGCTTGGCTGGATACGCAGTATTTT
abundance: many; v_gene: TRBV20-1; d_gene: TRBD2; j_gene: TRBJ2-7; CDR3aa: CSASYPSGGSYEQYF; CDR3nt: TGCAGTGCTAGTTACCCTAGCGGGGGTTCCTACGAGCAGTACTTC
abundance: NA; v_gene: TRBV20-1; d_gene: NA; j_gene: TRBJ1-2; CDR3aa: CSAGEGLNYGYTF; CDR3nt: TGCAGTGCAGGGGAAGGACTGAACTATGGCTACACCTTC
abundance: few; v_gene: TRBV25-1; d_gene: NA; j_gene: TRBJ1-1; CDR3aa: CASSGENSGDLQAFF; CDR3nt: TGTGCCAGCAGTGGGGAGAATTCAGGGGACCTGCAAGCTTTCTTT
abundance: NA; v_gene: TRBV20-1; d_gene: NA; j_gene: TRBJ1-5; CDR3aa: CSAQKGSNQPQHF; CDR3nt: TGCAGTGCCCAAAAAGGGAGCAATCAGCCCCAGCATTTT